Listed here is a single T cell receptor beta chain. These data are taken from a study of blood T cell repertoires in COVID-19. In the study overall: The samples span acute and convalescent COVID-19 from the United States, Italy and Spain. Sample material is recorded as cDNA or gDNA derived from T cells, B-cell-depleted T cells, or PBMCs.

Under the authors' procedure: For nucleated cells, counts were estimated from reference gene primer amplification. Repertoires were generated with immunoSEQ multiplex PCR, while TCRdb's copy carries only in-frame clones and drops some. V and J calls and clone size are copied from that table; D and trimming were computed from the DNA. The sample contains under 250,000 clones, about four fifths of which appear only once. This CDR3 has 14 residues. CDR1 and CDR2 from the germline V gene are SNHLY and FYNNEI. Losses at the gene ends were 6 bases for V and 4 bases for J; bases not matched to a gene: 3. The rearrangement joins TRBV2 to TRBJ1-4; 9 bases are a match to TRBD1. The sample consisted of peripheral blood. This clonotype was sampled from a woman between 40 and 55 years old who had recovered from COVID-19. The chain's CDR3 is CASRGTGRNEKLFF. CDR3 sequence (DNA): TGTGCCAGCAGGGGGACAGGGCGTAATGAAAAACTGTTTTTT. The full variable domain, with the rest looked up from reference TRBV2 and TRBJ1-4, is EPEVTQTPSHQVTQMGQEVILRCVPISNHLYFYWYRQILGQKVEFLVSFYNNEISEKSEIFDDQFSVERPDGSNFTLKIRSTKLEDSAMYFCASRGTGRNEKLFFGSGTQLSVL.